These 28 T cell receptor beta chains originate from one sample sequenced in a study of shared clonotypes between healthy human individuals. Generated by immunoSEQ multiplex PCR, the TCRdb table keeps only in-frame clones and is missing some. The sample lists about 480,000 clones, 79% occurring once. Input material: PBMCs. The receptors come from a woman in her thirties or forties in good health. Some clones in this sample may be carry-over from other donors' samples.

This clone has just a few counts. This chain joins TRBV28 and TRBJ2-3, with D possibly being TRBD1 (6 bases). Looked up from germline, CDR1 is MDHEN and CDR2 is SYDVKM. Trimming took off 4 bases at V and 4 bases at J, with 15 bases between the two ends. This CDR3 has 15 residues. For the CDR3, the DNA is TGTGCCAGCAGTTGGTCAGGGGTTAGGGCAGATACGCAGTATTTT. Its translation: CASSWSGVRADTQYF.

V usage is TRBV6-4 and J usage is TRBJ2-3; perhaps TRBD1 as D (5 bases). Deletions cut 5 bases from V and 8 bases from J, with 11 bases between. There are 12 residues in the CDR3. The germline V gene has CDR1 MRHNA and CDR2 SNTAGT. CDR3 coding DNA: TGTGCCAGCAGTTCCTCTCAGGGTACGCAGTATTTT. This codes for CASSSSQGTQYF.

This chain joins TRBV28 and TRBJ2-3; either TRBD1 or TRBD2 may supply D (7 bases each). The V gene lost 7 bases and the J gene lost 11 bases, with 19 bases spanning the gap. From germline, CDR1 is MDHEN and CDR2 SYDVKM. The CDR3 is made up of 13 amino acids. CDR3 in DNA: TGTGCCAGCACCGAGCGGGACAGTAGGGGGCAGTATTTT. It specifies CASTERDSRGQYF.

CDR3 loop: CAGMMPWNSPLHF. In DNA form, the CDR3 reads TGTGCCGGCATGATGCCCTGGAATTCACCCCTCCACTTT. The gene calls are TRBV30 and TRBJ1-6; D remains unclear. Trimming removed 8 bases at V and 7 bases at J, with 15 bases between. Looked up from germline, CDR1 is GTSNPN and CDR2 is SVGIG (reference sequence). This CDR3 has 13 amino acids.

This clone appeared a few times. The V and J genes are TRBV4-1 and TRBJ1-1, with D maybe TRBD1 (5 bases). Trimming took 4 bases from V and 4 from J, leaving 16 bases between them. The germline CDR1 and CDR2 sequences are MGHRA and YSYEKL. The CDR3 extends over 15 amino acids. CDR3 amino acids: CASSPFSGDGTEAFF. The CDR3 nucleotides are TGCGCCAGCAGCCCGTTCAGCGGGGACGGCACTGAAGCTTTCTTT.

The chain employs TRBV28 and TRBJ2-7; D possibly matches TRBD1 or TRBD2 (5 bases each). Between the trimmed V and J ends, which lost 4 bases and 3 bases, there was a span of 16 bases. The CDR3 contains 15 residues. The V gene's germline CDR1 is MDHEN and CDR2 SYDVKM. The CDR3 here is CASSSAGFGGYEQYF. CDR3 bases: TGTGCCAGCAGTTCAGCAGGCTTTGGGGGCTACGAGCAGTACTTC.

This sequence joins TRBV6-1 and TRBJ2-7, with 9 positions matching TRBD2. The germline CDR1 and CDR2 sequences are MNHNS and SASEGT. J was trimmed by 4 bases and V by 9 bases; bases with no gene match: 7. This CDR3 contains 13 residues. The CDR3 protein is CASGTSLGYEQYF. The CDR3 coding sequence is TGTGCCAGTGGGACTAGCTTGGGTTACGAGCAGTACTTC.

The V and J genes are TRBV12-5 and TRBJ1-2, with 7 bases matching TRBD1. Trimming cost V 1 base and J 4 bases; bases outside gene matches: 9. The germline CDR1 and CDR2 sequences are LGHNT and FRNRAP. The length of the CDR3 is 16 residues. In DNA form, the CDR3 reads TGTGCTAGTGGTTTGGATGGTGGGACAGAGGTCTATGGCTACACCTTC. Translating it yields CASGLDGGTEVYGYTF.

This clone was seen repeatedly, ten times or more. This chain connects TRBV7-2 to TRBJ1-5, with unresolved D. The CDR3 totals 13 residues. Germline assignment: CDR1 SGHTA and CDR2 FQGNSA. V lost 0 bases and J lost 5, with 5 bases in between. In DNA form, the CDR3 reads TGTGCCAGCAGCTTAGCGCCAGATCAGCCCCAGCATTTT. This gives the protein CASSLAPDQPQHF.

The chain joins TRBV29-1 to TRBJ2-5, with 9 bases identical to TRBD1. J was trimmed by 4 bases and V by 6 bases; bases with no gene match: 3. The CDR3 loop spans 12 amino acids. CDR1 and CDR2 from the germline V gene are SQVTM and ANQGSEA. The CDR3 bases are TGCAGCGTCGGACAGGGGACAGAGACCCAGTACTTC. Amino acid sequence: CSVGQGTETQYF.

The V and J genes are TRBV19 and TRBJ2-2; no firm D call. Per germline, CDR1 LNHDA and CDR2 SQIVND (reference sequence). Trimming removed 0 bases from V and 1 base from J, with 9 bases in between. The CDR3 loop spans 16 amino acids. CDR3 in amino acids: CASSIEGWRNTGELFF. In DNA form, the CDR3 reads TGTGCCAGTAGTATAGAGGGGTGGAGGAACACCGGGGAGCTGTTTTTT.

The chain is built from TRBV7-8 and TRBJ2-3; possibly TRBD2 for D (5 bases). The CDR3 totals 16 residues. The V and J ends lost 0 bases and 2 bases respectively, with 12 bases between them. Per germline, CDR1 SGHVS and CDR2 FQNEAQ. CDR3 loop: CASSLAARLSTDTQYF. CDR3 coding DNA: TGTGCCAGCAGCTTAGCGGCCCGACTATCCACAGATACGCAGTATTTT.

The V and J genes are TRBV28 and TRBJ2-7; 7 bases match TRBD2. V shed 3 bases and J 5 bases; nucleotides not matched to a gene: 22. The CDR3 contains 19 residues. Germline assignment: CDR1 MDHEN and CDR2 SYDVKM. Written as DNA, the CDR3 is TGTGCCAGCAGTTTTAGGGTCAGGGTAGGGTACGGGAGGTGGAACGAGCAGTACTTC. Protein: CASSFRVRVGYGRWNEQYF.

V and J are TRBV30 and TRBJ2-7; TRBD1 aligns across 8 bases. The CDR3 sequence is 15 residues long. V was pared by 0 bases and J by 6 bases, with 10 bases of the junction left unmatched. The germline CDR1 and CDR2 sequences are GTSNPN and SVGIG (reference sequence). The CDR3 DNA reads TGTGCCTGGAGTGTAAAGCAGGGGGCAACATCCGAGCAGTACTTC. The encoded protein is CAWSVKQGATSEQYF.

This sequence joins TRBV2 and TRBJ2-7; 8 bases map to TRBD1. V trimming: 6 bases; J trimming: 7 bases; junction bases outside the gene matches: 11. The CDR3 totals 14 residues. Germline lookup yields CDR1 SNHLY and CDR2 FYNNEI. The CDR3 is CASSGQGLYMEQYF. DNA of the CDR3: TGTGCCAGCAGCGGACAGGGATTGTACATGGAGCAGTACTTC.

The chain links TRBV29-1 to TRBJ2-7; TRBD1 might be the D (6 bases). The CDR3 consists of 13 residues. Trimming shortened V by 7 bases and J by 2 bases, and 15 bases separated the two germline ends. Germline V gene lookup returns CDR1 SQVTM and CDR2 ANQGSEA. The CDR3 protein is CSGTGLGAYEQYF. For the CDR3, the DNA is TGCAGCGGTACAGGGCTGGGGGCCTACGAGCAGTACTTC.

This clone was observed a few times. This rearrangement joins TRBV5-1 to TRBJ2-3; TRBD2 matches at 12 bases. V lost 0 bases, J lost 5 bases, and 4 bases stayed unmatched. CDR1 is SGHRS, CDR2 YFSETQ, per germline. The CDR3 runs to 16 residues. Here the CDR3 DNA reads TGCGCCAGCAGCTTGGGGCTAGCGGGAGGGCAAGATACGCAGTATTTT. It yields the protein CASSLGLAGGQDTQYF.

V gene TRBV9 combines with J gene TRBJ1-1; D unresolved. Germline V gene lookup returns CDR1 SGDLS and CDR2 YYNGEE. The CDR3 contains 14 residues. V was pared by 3 bases and J by 1 base, with 10 bases between. CDR3 region: CASSGGLANTEAFF. The CDR3, as DNA: TGTGCCAGCAGCGGCGGACTGGCGAACACTGAAGCTTTCTTT. The complete variable domain, with remaining parts taken from reference TRBV9 and TRBJ1-1, reads DSGVTQTPKHLITATGQRVTLRCSPRSGDLSVYWYQQSLDQGLQFLIQYYNGEERAKGNILERFSAQQFPDLHSELNLSSLELGDSALYFCASSGGLANTEAFFGQGTRLTVV.

The chain combines TRBV5-1 with TRBJ2-5; the D gene is possibly TRBD2 (5 bases). The J call is uncertain, as TRBJ2-7 better fits the DNA end. The CDR3 contains 15 residues. The germline V gene encodes CDR1 SGHRS and CDR2 YFSETQ. The CDR3 spells CASSLAPGLGGEQYF. For the CDR3, the DNA is TGCGCCAGCAGCTTGGCCCCCGGACTTGGCGGCGAGCAGTACTTC.

The rearrangement joins TRBV2 to TRBJ2-5; D may be TRBD2 (5 bases). Trimming shortened V by 0 bases and J by 4 bases, and 21 bases separated the two germline ends. Germline CDR1 is SNHLY and CDR2 is FYNNEI. The CDR3 is made up of 18 amino acids. CDR3 loop: CASSEALRGSSRSETQYF. In DNA form, the CDR3 reads TGTGCCAGCAGTGAAGCGCTTCGGGGTAGCTCTCGGTCAGAGACCCAGTACTTC.

The V gene is TRBV28, the J gene TRBJ2-2; 7 nucleotides line up with TRBD2. The CDR3 is made up of 16 amino acids. Germline CDR1 reads MDHEN; CDR2 reads SYDVKM. The V gene end was trimmed by 2 bases and the J gene end by 4 bases; junction bases not matched to a gene: 7. CDR3 DNA sequence: TGTGCCAGCAGTTTAGATGCGGGAGTGATCACCGGGGAGCTGTTTTTT. Amino acid sequence: CASSLDAGVITGELFF.

V and J are TRBV6-5 and TRBJ2-3, with D maybe TRBD1 (6 bases). With 4 bases removed from V and 0 bases from J, the gap between germline ends came to 14 bases. Germline V gene lookup returns CDR1 MNHEY and CDR2 SVGAGI. This CDR3 is 16 amino acids long. Here the CDR3 DNA reads TGTGCCAGCAGTTTCAGCGCAGACAGGAGCACAGATACGCAGTATTTT. It codes for CASSFSADRSTDTQYF.

The CDR3 region is CASSRRTSESSYNEQFF. The CDR3 region has the DNA TGCGCCAGCAGCCGCCGGACTAGCGAGAGCTCCTACAATGAGCAGTTCTTC. The V and J genes are TRBV5-1 and TRBJ2-1; 9 bases agree with TRBD2. Germline V CDR1 and CDR2: SGHRS, YFSETQ. After removal of 4 bases from V and 0 bases from J, the junction contained 8 bases not matched to a gene. This CDR3 is 17 amino acids long.

The chain is built from TRBV4-3 and TRBJ2-7; 9 bases agree with TRBD2. Trimming removed 0 bases from V and 5 bases from J; junction bases left unmatched: 8. This CDR3 region has 16 residues. CDR1 and CDR2 from the germline V gene are LGHNA and YSLEER. The CDR3 DNA reads TGCGCCAGCAGCCAAGAGAGGCTAGCGGGAAACCACGAGCAGTACTTC. This sequence encodes CASSQERLAGNHEQYF.

The chain couples TRBV13 to TRBJ2-7, with D possibly TRBD1 on 5 matching bases. Germline V lookup: CDR1 PRHDT, CDR2 FYEKMQ (reference sequence). This CDR3 has 14 residues. The germline V and J ends were trimmed by 2 bases and 2 bases, with 10 bases remaining between them. Here the CDR3 reads CASSLRQQTYEQYF. The CDR3 DNA follows: TGTGCCAGCAGCTTAAGACAGCAGACCTACGAGCAGTACTTC.

This clone has only a few counts. The chain carries TRBV11-2 and TRBJ2-5, with 12 bases that match TRBD2. The CDR3 length is 17 residues. Losses at the gene ends were 1 base for V and 4 bases for J; bases not matched to a gene: 7. Germline loops: CDR1 SGHAT, CDR2 FQNNGV. The CDR3 is CASSLGSSGRASETQYF. The CDR3 nucleotides read TGTGCCAGCAGCTTAGGTTCTAGCGGGAGGGCCTCAGAGACCCAGTACTTC.

The J gene is TRBJ2-3, the V gene TRBV27; 7 bases are shared with TRBD1. Germline V gene sequence: CDR1 MNHEY, CDR2 SMNVEV (reference sequence). Unmatched junction bases numbered 17, after V lost 8 bases and J lost 6 bases. This CDR3 is built from 16 residues. The CDR3 sequence is CASRAPDRSIPDTQYF. As DNA, the CDR3 is TGTGCCAGCCGCGCTCCGGACAGGAGTATTCCCGATACGCAGTATTTT.

The rearrangement uses TRBV7-2 and TRBJ1-1; D ambiguous. The CDR3 is 13 amino acids. Germline V CDR1 and CDR2: SGHTA, FQGNSA. Between the trimmed V and J ends, which lost 5 bases and 3 bases, there was a span of 10 bases. The DNA of the CDR3 is TGTGCCAGCAGCCGACCCCAAGACACTGAAGCTTTCTTT. Translation: CASSRPQDTEAFF.